A single sample is the source of the 13 T cell receptor beta chains below, sequenced in a study of shared clonotypes between healthy human individuals. Profiled with immunoSEQ multiplex PCR; TCRdb holds only in-frame clones, not every one. The table has some 2,100,000 clones, about 92% seen once; the top ten hold more than 1.5%. Naive CD8 populations comprised CD45RO-negative cells positively selected for CCR7, excluding terminally differentiated effector memory CD45RA+ cells. Sequenced sample: naive CD8+ T cells from PBMCs. The receptors shown here come from a man younger than 35 in good health. Some clones in this sample may be carry-over from other donors' samples.

Concerning this clone: This specimen includes other DNA sequences encoding the same CDR3. This sequence joins TRBV27 and TRBJ1-2, with D unresolved. Germline-derived CDR1 and CDR2 are MNHEY and SMNVEV (reference sequence). V gave up 2 bases and J gave up 1 base, with 5 bases separating them. The CDR3 consists of 13 residues. The CDR3 sequence is CASSLGLNYGYTF. The CDR3 DNA is TGTGCCAGCAGTTTAGGCCTTAACTATGGCTACACCTTC.

This chain links TRBV15 with TRBJ1-2, with D possibly being TRBD1 (6 bases). Germline V gene lookup returns CDR1 LNHNV and CDR2 YYDKDF (reference sequence). The CDR3 consists of 17 residues. V lost 3 bases, J lost 3 bases, and 20 bases lay in between. CDR3 DNA: TGTGCCACCAGCAGTGTACCGGGGGACAATCAGGACTATGGCTACACCTTC. This gives the protein CATSSVPGDNQDYGYTF.

The rearrangement joins TRBV19 to TRBJ1-5, with D maybe TRBD1 (5 bases). CDR3 length: 14 amino acids. Trimming pared 6 bases from V and 2 bases from J, leaving 11 bases between. In germline, CDR1 is LNHDA, CDR2 SQIVND (reference sequence). In nucleotides, the CDR3 is TGTGCCAGTAGACAGGTCCCCGGCAATCAGCCCCAGCATTTT. Translation gives CASRQVPGNQPQHF.

The chain joins TRBV7-2 to TRBJ2-4; D gene uncertain. V lost 5 bases, J lost 0 bases, and 11 bases lay in between. From germline, CDR1 is SGHTA and CDR2 FQGNSA. This CDR3 spans 15 amino acids. The CDR3 DNA reads as TGTGCCAGCAGCCGACCGCAGGTAGCCAAAAACATTCAGTACTTC. Translation: CASSRPQVAKNIQYF.

The chain carries TRBV13 and TRBJ1-1; D uncertain. This CDR3 has 11 residues. The V gene's germline CDR1 is PRHDT and CDR2 FYEKMQ (reference sequence). V was trimmed by 5 bases and J by 11 bases, leaving 12 bases between them. CDR3 sequence (DNA): TGTGCCAGCAGCCTGGGTCGAAGGGCTTTCTTT. Protein product: CASSLGRRAFF.

The chain has TRBV28 and TRBJ2-2, with 7 bases aligning to TRBD2. CDR1 is MDHEN, CDR2 SYDVKM, per germline. The CDR3 consists of 15 residues. With 3 bases clipped from V and 6 bases from J, the junction kept 7 bases outside the gene matches. CDR3 nucleotide sequence: TGTGCCAGCAGTTTTGCGGGAGACCTCCCCGGGGAGCTGTTTTTT. The encoded protein is CASSFAGDLPGELFF.

The chain couples TRBV6-5 to TRBJ2-7; D is uncertain. The V end was cut by 0 bases, the J end by 3 bases, with 6 bases between. This CDR3 is built from 13 residues. Looked up from germline, CDR1 is MNHEY and CDR2 is SVGAGI. CDR3 nucleotides: TGTGCCAGCAGTTACTCTGACATCTACGAGCAGTACTTC. This codes for CASSYSDIYEQYF.

The chain recombines TRBV4-1 with TRBJ2-7, with a possible D match to TRBD2 (6 bases). Germline V gene lookup returns CDR1 MGHRA and CDR2 YSYEKL. Trimming took off 4 bases at V and 2 bases at J, with 15 bases between the two ends. The length of the CDR3 is 15 residues. The chain's CDR3 is CASSPRDSGTYEQYF. CDR3 coding DNA: TGCGCCAGCAGCCCTCGGGATAGCGGCACCTACGAGCAGTACTTC.

This chain joins TRBV12-5 and TRBJ2-2, with TRBD2 matching over 8 bases. Germline V gene lookup returns CDR1 LGHNT and CDR2 FRNRAP. This CDR3 comprises 17 residues. The V gene end was trimmed by 2 bases and the J gene end by 6 bases; junction bases not matched to a gene: 11. The CDR3 DNA reads TGTGCTAGTGGTTTGTCTCCGGGACTAGTAATCTCCGGGGAGCTGTTTTTT. Translating gives CASGLSPGLVISGELFF.

Comments on this clone: Other DNA sequences in the sample encode the same CDR3. CDR3 nucleotides: TGTGCCAGCAGTTTTGGTAGGGTTAATCAGCCCCAGCATTTT. It specifies CASSFGRVNQPQHF. This chain joins TRBV28 and TRBJ1-5, with D uncertain. Germline assignment: CDR1 MDHEN and CDR2 SYDVKM. The CDR3 is made up of 14 amino acids. The V end was cut by 3 bases, the J end by 4 bases, with 10 bases between.

J is TRBJ2-7 and V is TRBV12-2; the tabulated D call, TRBD2, remains unverified against the DNA. TRBV12-2 is a documented pseudogene. The CDR3 extends over 11 amino acids. Here the CDR3 reads CARAGDGEQYF. Here the CDR3 DNA reads TGTGCACGAGCGGGAGACGGCGAGCAGTACTTC.

V is TRBV2 and J is TRBJ2-7; D call uncertain. CDR3 length: 13 amino acids. V dropped 6 bases and J dropped 0 bases, with 9 bases sitting between them. Germline V gives CDR1 SNHLY, CDR2 FYNNEI. The CDR3 DNA sequence: TGTGCCAGCAGATCCGGGCCCTCCTACGAGCAGTACTTC. Translating gives CASRSGPSYEQYF.

Turning to this clone: The identical CDR3 is also encoded by other nucleotide sequences in the sample. The chain recombines TRBV28 with TRBJ1-5; no definite D call. This CDR3 has 13 amino acids. The V end was cut by 3 bases, the J end by 4 bases, with 7 bases between. Germline loops: CDR1 MDHEN, CDR2 SYDVKM. CDR3: CASSLVVNQPQHF. DNA of the CDR3: TGTGCCAGCAGTTTGGTGGTTAATCAGCCCCAGCATTTT.